This passage covers 8 T cell receptor beta chains from one sample sequenced in a study of shared clonotypes between healthy human individuals. Naivety among CD8 cells was defined by CD45RO negativity and positive CCR7 selection, thereby excluding terminally differentiated effector memory CD45RA+ cells. Sequencing was performed with immunoSEQ multiplex PCR; in TCRdb, only in-frame clones are kept and a portion is missing. Of about 2.2 million clones listed, 93% are singletons. Specimen: naive CD8+ T cells from PBMCs. These receptors were obtained from a man between 18 and 29 years old in good health. Some clones in this sample may be carry-over from other donors' samples.

This chain uses TRBV28 with TRBJ2-7; D is perhaps TRBD2 (6 bases). This CDR3 is built from 18 residues. V was pared by 2 bases and J by 3 bases, with 23 bases between. Germline loops: CDR1 MDHEN, CDR2 SYDVKM. The CDR3 sequence is CASSLNSWLGGRDYEQYF. The CDR3 coding sequence is TGTGCCAGCAGTTTAAATTCCTGGCTCGGGGGTCGCGACTACGAGCAGTACTTC.

The rearrangement links TRBV28 to TRBJ2-3; D is tentatively TRBD1 or TRBD2 (6 bases each). The CDR3 has 16 amino acids. Deletions cut 7 bases from V and 1 base from J, with 18 bases between. From germline, CDR1 is MDHEN and CDR2 SYDVKM. The CDR3 loop reads CASTPEGGLRTDTQYF. CDR3 nucleotide sequence: TGTGCCAGCACCCCTGAGGGGGGACTCCGCACAGATACGCAGTATTTT.

On this clone itself: This same CDR3 is encoded by further DNA sequences in the sample. This rearrangement joins TRBV14 to TRBJ2-7; D remains ambiguous. Per germline, CDR1 SGHDN and CDR2 FVKESK. V shed 0 bases and J shed 5 bases, with 5 bases lying between them. The CDR3 is made up of 12 amino acids. CDR3 bases: TGTGCCAGCAGCCAAGACCGAAACGAGCAGTACTTC. Translating it yields CASSQDRNEQYF.

J is TRBJ2-2 and V is TRBV15; either TRBD1 or TRBD2 may fit D (5 bases each). V lost 6 bases, J lost 1 base, and 12 bases lay in between. Per germline, CDR1 LNHNV and CDR2 YYDKDF (reference sequence). CDR3 size: 15 residues. The CDR3: CATRERGLNTGELFF. The CDR3, as DNA: TGTGCCACCAGGGAGAGGGGATTGAACACCGGGGAGCTGTTTTTT.

This chain uses TRBV2 with TRBJ2-7; D not resolved. Per germline, CDR1 SNHLY and CDR2 FYNNEI. This CDR3 spans 10 amino acids. The V end was cut by 8 bases, the J end by 4 bases, with 6 bases between. The CDR3 coding sequence is TGTGCCAGCGGGCGGTACGAGCAGTACTTC. It is translated as CASGRYEQYF.

To note about this clone: This sample also contains other DNA sequences that code for the same CDR3. J is TRBJ2-1 and V is TRBV5-1; the D call may be TRBD1 or TRBD2 (6 bases each). CDR1 and CDR2 from the germline V gene are SGHRS and YFSETQ. The length of the CDR3 is 14 residues. Trimming left V 0 bases short and J 6 bases short, with 10 bases between. CDR3 in amino acids: CASSLAGGFNEQFF. The CDR3 DNA is TGCGCCAGCAGCTTGGCCGGGGGCTTCAATGAGCAGTTCTTC. Together with reference TRBV5-1 and TRBJ2-1, the CDR3 gives the full variable domain: KAGVTQTPRYLIKTRGQQVTLSCSPISGHRSVSWYQQTPGQGLQFLFEYFSETQRNKGNFPGRFSGRQFSNSRSEMNVSTLELGDSALYLCASSLAGGFNEQFFGPGTRLTVL.

This chain links TRBV19 with TRBJ1-3; 7 positions match TRBD1. The germline V gene encodes CDR1 LNHDA and CDR2 SQIVND (reference sequence). The CDR3 runs to 15 residues. Unmatched junction bases numbered 6, after V lost 1 base and J lost 6 bases. CDR3 nucleotide sequence: TGTGCCAGTAGTATAGTTCCGGGACAGCTAAACACCATATATTTT. Its translation: CASSIVPGQLNTIYF.

This chain joins TRBV10-3 and TRBJ2-7, with D uncertain. Trimming cost V 5 bases and J 2 bases, with 13 bases left between them. The CDR3 runs to 14 residues. The germline V gene has CDR1 ENHRY and CDR2 SYGVKD. The CDR3 loop is CAISPTPSPYEQYF. The CDR3 coding sequence is TGTGCCATCAGTCCAACTCCGTCCCCCTACGAGCAGTACTTC.